The 24 T cell receptor beta chains given below trace back to one sample, sequenced in a study of blood T cell repertoires in COVID-19. TCRdb keeps only in-frame clones here, not all; method: immunoSEQ multiplex PCR. There are 110,000 to 150,000 clones in the sample; roughly 91% occur only once, and roughly 2.9% lies in the top ten. The sequenced material came from peripheral blood. The receptor source for this set is a man aged 55 to 70 with active or convalescent COVID-19.

The rearrangement joins TRBV15 to TRBJ1-6, with D possibly being TRBD1 (5 bases). This CDR3 contains 13 residues. Germline V CDR1 and CDR2: LNHNV, YYDKDF (reference sequence). V was shortened by 5 bases and J by 13 bases, with 15 bases between the two germline ends. CDR3 region: CATSGGEVSPLHF. In nucleotides, the CDR3 is TGTGCCACCAGCGGAGGGGAGGTTTCTCCCCTCCACTTT.

This clone has a single count. The chain carries TRBV19 and TRBJ1-3; D call uncertain. V shed 5 bases and J shed 2 bases, with 7 bases lying between them. Germline V CDR1 and CDR2: LNHDA, SQIVND (reference sequence). The CDR3 extends over 13 amino acids. The CDR3: CASSSGPGNTIYF. The CDR3 coding sequence is TGTGCCAGTAGTTCTGGCCCTGGAAACACCATATATTTT.

The DNA for the CDR3 is TGTGCCAGCTCACCCGGGACTCTCGAAAAACTGTTTTTT. Translated: CASSPGTLEKLFF. This rearrangement joins TRBV18 to TRBJ1-4; maybe TRBD1 (5 bases). This CDR3 is 13 amino acids long. V lost 3 bases and J 8 bases, leaving 10 bases between the germline ends. CDR1 and CDR2 (germline): KGHSH, LQKENI.

The V call is TRBV5-6, the J call TRBJ2-4; D is perhaps TRBD2 (7 bases). This CDR3 region has 15 residues. Germline CDR1 and CDR2: SGHDT and YYEEEE. V shed 4 bases and J shed 7 bases, with 18 bases lying between them. CDR3 bases: TGTGCCAGCAGCCCCCGGGGGGCCAAGGGGAACATTCAGTACTTC. It is translated as CASSPRGAKGNIQYF.

This clone was recorded once. The chain has TRBV9 and TRBJ2-1; D call uncertain. CDR3 size: 14 residues. V lost 0 bases and J 0 bases, leaving 4 bases between the germline ends. CDR1 and CDR2 (germline): SGDLS, YYNGEE. The CDR3 DNA sequence: TGTGCCAGCAGCGTAGTGGCCTCCTACAATGAGCAGTTCTTC. This codes for CASSVVASYNEQFF.

The rearrangement uses TRBV24-1 and TRBJ1-2, with a weak D call TRBD1 (5 bases). CDR1 is KGHDR and CDR2 is SFDVKD in the germline V gene. Trimming removed 1 base from V and 4 bases from J, with 9 bases in between. The CDR3 extends over 14 amino acids. The CDR3 spells CATSDLDSIYGYTF. CDR3 nucleotides: TGTGCCACCAGTGATTTAGACAGTATCTATGGCTACACCTTC.

The chain joins TRBV28 to TRBJ2-3; D is undetermined. The CDR3 loop spans 12 amino acids. The V gene lost 4 bases and the J gene lost 5 bases, with 7 bases spanning the gap. CDR1 and CDR2 (germline): MDHEN, SYDVKM. Here the CDR3 reads CASSSTLDTQYF. The CDR3 DNA is TGTGCCAGCAGTTCGACTTTAGATACGCAGTATTTT.

This clone came up a few times. V usage is TRBV28 and J usage is TRBJ2-2; no definite D call. The CDR3 runs to 12 residues. V lost 5 bases to trimming and J lost 8 bases, with 9 bases between them. The germline CDR1 and CDR2 sequences are MDHEN and SYDVKM. CDR3 in DNA: TGTGCCAGCAGTCCCCCGGTGGGGGAGCTGTTTTTT. Its translation is CASSPPVGELFF.

This chain connects TRBV6-5 to TRBJ1-1; TRBD1 matches at 9 bases. From germline, CDR1 is MNHEY and CDR2 SVGAGI. The V and J ends lost 2 bases and 9 bases, in that order; junction bases with no gene match: 7. The CDR3 totals 14 residues. The CDR3 nucleotides are TGTGCCAGCAGTTACCCGGGACAGGGCGGCCAAGCTTTCTTT. Its translation is CASSYPGQGGQAFF.

The chain has TRBV5-1 and TRBJ2-5; D is perhaps TRBD2 (5 bases). Germline V gene lookup returns CDR1 SGHRS and CDR2 YFSETQ. The CDR3 contains 15 residues. Trimming removed 2 bases at V and 1 base at J, with 12 bases between. The CDR3, as DNA: TGCGCCAGCAGCTTATGGCGGGCTCCCCAAGAGACCCAGTACTTC. Translating it yields CASSLWRAPQETQYF.

The J gene is TRBJ1-5, the V gene TRBV7-9, with D possibly TRBD1 on 5 matching bases. The ends were cut back, 0 bases at V and 0 bases at J, with 6 bases in the middle. The germline CDR1 and CDR2 sequences are SEHNR and FQNEAQ (reference sequence). The CDR3 is 15 residues long. CDR3 protein: CASSLAGGSNQPQHF. The CDR3 DNA sequence: TGTGCCAGCAGCTTAGCGGGGGGTAGCAATCAGCCCCAGCATTTT.

The V call is TRBV11-2, the J call TRBJ1-2; D remains unclear. CDR1 and CDR2 (germline): SGHAT, FQNNGV. The CDR3 is 14 residues long. Trimming removed 4 bases at V and 4 bases at J, with 13 bases between. CDR3 bases: TGTGCCAGCAGCTCCCCGGGAGGGCGCTATGGCTACACCTTC. It translates to CASSSPGGRYGYTF. The full variable domain, in which reference TRBV11-2 and TRBJ1-2 provide the parts outside the CDR3, is EAGVAQSPRYKIIEKRQSVAFWCNPISGHATLYWYQQILGQGPKLLIQFQNNGVVDDSQLPKDRFSAERLKGVDSTLKIQPAKLEDSAVYLCASSSPGGRYGYTFGSGTRLTVV.

The V call is TRBV7-8, the J call TRBJ1-2; the match to TRBD1 covers 10 bases. This CDR3 comprises 16 residues. CDR1 is SGHVS and CDR2 is FQNEAQ in the germline V gene. V lost 5 bases, J lost 2 bases, and 8 bases stayed unmatched. The CDR3 spells CASSINLGQGNYGYTF. The CDR3 bases are TGTGCCAGCAGCATTAACCTGGGACAGGGGAACTATGGCTACACCTTC.

This clone has just a few counts. V is TRBV5-1 and J is TRBJ2-7; 7 bases line up with TRBD2. This CDR3 region has 16 residues. Germline V gene sequence: CDR1 SGHRS, CDR2 YFSETQ. The V and J ends lost 7 bases and 0 bases, in that order; junction bases with no gene match: 13. CDR3 in amino acids: CASSALGLAASYEQYF. The CDR3 nucleotides are TGCGCCAGCTCGGCGCTGGGGCTAGCGGCCTCCTACGAGCAGTACTTC.

The chain joins TRBV6-4 to TRBJ2-2, with D maybe TRBD1 (6 bases). The CDR3 has 13 residues. Deletions cut 6 bases from V and 7 bases from J, with 12 bases between. In germline, CDR1 is MRHNA, CDR2 SNTAGT. The CDR3: CASRRSGVGELFF. DNA of the CDR3: TGTGCCAGCAGACGATCAGGGGTCGGGGAGCTGTTTTTT.

V usage is TRBV6-4 and J usage is TRBJ1-5, with D unclear. Per the germline V gene, CDR1 is MRHNA and CDR2 is SNTAGT. Trimming removed 4 bases from V and 7 bases from J, with 11 bases in between. The CDR3 consists of 13 residues. The DNA for the CDR3 is TGTGCCAGCAGTGTCGAAGGAGGACAGCCCCAGCATTTT. This gives the protein CASSVEGGQPQHF.

V and J are TRBV9 and TRBJ2-3; a possible D gene is TRBD2 (6 bases). CDR1 is SGDLS, CDR2 YYNGEE, per germline. The germline V and J ends were trimmed by 0 bases and 1 base, with 9 bases remaining between them. The CDR3 contains 15 residues. CDR3 nucleotides: TGTGCCAGCAGCGTAGGGGGAGGACGCACAGATACGCAGTATTTT. Its translation is CASSVGGGRTDTQYF.

The CDR3 DNA follows: TGTGCCAGCAGTGGACAGGGGGCGCCCGGAGAGACCCAGTACTTC. Protein: CASSGQGAPGETQYF. This rearrangement joins TRBV2 to TRBJ2-5; 10 positions match TRBD1. This CDR3 is 15 amino acids long. V gave up 4 bases and J gave up 4 bases; unmatched junction bases: 6. In germline, CDR1 is SNHLY, CDR2 FYNNEI.

This clone was counted once. The rearrangement links TRBV27 to TRBJ2-4; a possible D gene is TRBD1 (5 bases). The CDR3 has 20 residues. Trimming left V 1 base short and J 0 bases short, with 22 bases between. Germline V gene data show CDR1 as MNHEY and CDR2 as SMNVEV (reference sequence). The CDR3 is CASSLYPDGWGSLAKNIQYF. The CDR3 bases are TGTGCCAGCAGTTTATACCCCGATGGTTGGGGCAGTCTAGCCAAAAACATTCAGTACTTC.

V is TRBV28 and J is TRBJ1-1, with 9 bases aligning to TRBD1. There are 17 residues in the CDR3. V shed 2 bases, J shed 5 bases, and the junction held 12 bases outside the gene matches. Germline CDR1 is MDHEN and CDR2 is SYDVKM. The CDR3 here is CASSLAGQGGRRTEAFF. The CDR3 DNA sequence: TGTGCCAGCAGTTTAGCGGGACAGGGAGGGCGGAGAACTGAAGCTTTCTTT.

This rearrangement joins TRBV19 to TRBJ2-2; 12 bases agree with TRBD2. Germline V CDR1 and CDR2: LNHDA, SQIVND (reference sequence). Trimming at V came to 7 bases and at J to 1 base, leaving 10 bases not matched to a gene. The CDR3 is made up of 18 amino acids. CDR3 nucleotides: TGTGCCAGTACCTCATCGGGACTAGCGGGCCTGAACACCGGGGAGCTGTTTTTT. Protein product: CASTSSGLAGLNTGELFF. Looking up the rest from reference TRBV19 and TRBJ2-2 gives the full variable domain: DGGITQSPKYLFRKEGQNVTLSCEQNLNHDAMYWYRQDPGQGLRLIYYSQIVNDFQKGDIAEGYSVSREKKESFPLTVTSAQKNPTAFYLCASTSSGLAGLNTGELFFGEGSRLTVL.

The genes are TRBV7-2 and TRBJ1-1, with D perhaps matching TRBD1 (6 bases). This CDR3 is 13 amino acids long. V lost 5 bases to trimming and J lost 3 bases, with 10 bases between them. Germline V gives CDR1 SGHTA, CDR2 FQGNSA. Here the CDR3 DNA reads TGTGCCAGCAGCGCACACAGGGACACTGAAGCTTTCTTT. Translated, it gives CASSAHRDTEAFF.

The rearrangement uses TRBV18 and TRBJ2-3, with D possibly being TRBD2 (5 bases). Trimming stripped 6 bases from V and 6 bases from J, with 19 bases between. This CDR3 is built from 15 residues. Germline V CDR1 and CDR2: KGHSH, LQKENI. The CDR3 protein is CASSPGINEGDTQYF. DNA of the CDR3: TGTGCCAGCTCCCCGGGAATAAACGAGGGTGATACGCAGTATTTT. Using reference TRBV18 and TRBJ2-3 for the parts outside the CDR3, the full variable domain is NAGVMQNPRHLVRRRGQEARLRCSPMKGHSHVYWYRQLPEEGLKFMVYLQKENIIDESGMPKERFSAEFPKEGPSILRIQQVVRGDSAAYFCASSPGINEGDTQYFGPGTRLTVL.

As concerns this clone: Distinct nucleotide sequences in the sample also encode this CDR3. This chain joins TRBV4-2 and TRBJ1-5, with TRBD1 identical over 7 bases. CDR3 size: 16 residues. J gave up 5 bases and V 1 base, and 8 bases lay outside the gene matches. Germline V gives CDR1 LGHNA, CDR2 YNFKEQ. The CDR3 protein is CASSQGTGTVDQPQHF. For the CDR3, the DNA is TGTGCCAGCAGCCAAGGAACCGGGACAGTCGATCAGCCCCAGCATTTT.